The 27 T cell receptor beta chains in this list originate from one sample, sequenced in a study of shared T cell receptors in the human thymus (dated by TCRdb to 2020 to 2023). The library was built by means of the immunoSEQ multiplex PCR assay. This is the immuneACCESS table as TCRdb keeps it, with only in-frame sequences that have V and J called. A part of the clones is gone; compared with another copy, unresolved V genes explain less than half, and the rest is unexplained. The sample table lists roughly 710,000 clones, approximately 83% of them with a count of one. The top ten constitute more than 0.01% of the sample. These data were also filed under a second study, of human thymus T cells.

The sample taken for sequencing was thymocytes. These receptors originate from a girl under two years old with a congenital heart defect. Donor details come from another sample of the same person, matched by shared clones.

V gene TRBV2 combines with J gene TRBJ1-2, with 8 bases that match TRBD1. V lost 3 bases to trimming and J lost 10 bases; unmatched junction nucleotides: 13. This CDR3 spans 15 amino acids. CDR1 SNHLY and CDR2 FYNNEI come from the germline V gene. CDR3: CASSDPLLGQGHYTF. CDR3 nucleotide sequence: TGTGCCAGCAGTGATCCGCTCCTCGGACAGGGCCACTACACCTTC.

The chain recombines TRBV28 with TRBJ2-7, with 8 bases identical to TRBD1. V trimming: 5 bases; J trimming: 5 bases; junction bases outside the gene matches: 8. The CDR3 spans 14 residues. CDR1 and CDR2 from the germline V gene are MDHEN and SYDVKM. The CDR3: CASSNPGQVNEQYF. CDR3 DNA: TGTGCCAGCAGTAATCCGGGACAGGTCAACGAGCAGTACTTC.

The chain uses TRBV12-5 and TRBJ2-2; D not resolved. The CDR3 length is 17 residues. In germline, CDR1 is LGHNT, CDR2 FRNRAP. Trimming shortened V by 0 bases and J by 3 bases, and 14 bases separated the two germline ends. The CDR3 bases are TGTGCTAGTGGTTTGGTACTGAGTGATAGCCACACCGGGGAGCTGTTTTTT. Residues: CASGLVLSDSHTGELFF. Combining the CDR3 with reference TRBV12-5 and TRBJ2-2 gives the whole variable domain DARVTQTPRHKVTEMGQEVTMRCQPILGHNTVFWYRQTMMQGLELLAYFRNRAPLDDSGMPKDRFSAEMPDATLATLKIQPSEPRDSAVYFCASGLVLSDSHTGELFFGEGSRLTVL.

This sequence joins TRBV4-3 and TRBJ2-5; D is unresolved. With the DNA end fitting TRBJ2-7 better, the J assignment may be wrong. CDR1 and CDR2 (germline): LGHNA, YSLEER. The CDR3 runs to 13 residues. CDR3 sequence (DNA): TGCGCCAGCAGCCAAGATGTACTTTACGAGCAGTACTTC. This translates into CASSQDVLYEQYF.

The gene calls are TRBV29-1 and TRBJ1-1; D is perhaps TRBD1 (5 bases). The V gene lost 4 bases and the J gene lost 6 bases, with 24 bases spanning the gap. Germline V CDR1 and CDR2: SQVTM, ANQGSEA. CDR3 length equals 16 residues. Here the CDR3 DNA reads TGCAGCGTTGCGGGGGGTCGACTCGCGACTGTCGCTGAAGCTTTCTTT. Amino acid sequence: CSVAGGRLATVAEAFF.

The chain combines TRBV5-5 with TRBJ2-7; D is possibly TRBD1 (6 bases). V dropped 1 base and J dropped 9 bases, with 14 bases sitting between them. CDR3 size: 13 residues. The V gene's germline CDR1 is SGHKS and CDR2 YYEKEE (reference sequence). DNA for the CDR3: TGTGCCAGCAGCTTGCGTCCAGGGGCAGTGCAGTACTTC. Its translation is CASSLRPGAVQYF.

This clone turned up a few times. At one of its ends the junction is not consistent with the germline gene, which may arise from a read error. This rearrangement joins TRBV2 to TRBJ2-7; 9 bases are shared with TRBD1. Germline V gene data show CDR1 as SNHLY and CDR2 as FYNNEI. The CDR3 is made up of 11 amino acids. The CDR3 nucleotides read TGTGCCCTCAGGAAAGGGGACAGGGTCATCTTC. This translates into CALRKGDRVIF.

This clone came up once. The chain combines TRBV9 with TRBJ1-1, with D perhaps TRBD1 (6 bases). The CDR3 length is 16 residues. Per the germline V gene, CDR1 is SGDLS and CDR2 is YYNGEE. Trimming removed 3 bases at V and 5 bases at J, with 20 bases between. As DNA, the CDR3 is TGTGCCAGCAGCGCCCAGACCGACAGGAAGATTACTGAAGCTTTCTTT. Protein: CASSAQTDRKITEAFF.

The V and J genes are TRBV19 and TRBJ2-7; 10 bases are a match to TRBD1. CDR1 and CDR2 (germline): LNHDA, SQIVND (reference sequence). With V trimmed by 5 bases and J by 5 bases, 6 bases remained unmatched. CDR3 length: 14 amino acids. The CDR3 sequence is CASSPGTGDDEQYF. The DNA for the CDR3 is TGTGCCAGTAGTCCGGGGACAGGGGACGACGAGCAGTACTTC.

V is TRBV10-3 and J is TRBJ2-5; D is ambiguous. This CDR3 region has 12 residues. V gave up 8 bases and J gave up 5 bases, with 12 bases separating them. Germline V gene lookup returns CDR1 ENHRY and CDR2 SYGVKD. CDR3 sequence: CAIGVFWETQYF. Here the CDR3 DNA reads TGTGCCATCGGAGTTTTTTGGGAGACCCAGTACTTC.

This clone was seen a handful of times. This sequence joins TRBV5-8 and TRBJ2-5; a possible D gene is TRBD1 (6 bases). This CDR3 contains 13 residues. V lost 2 bases, J lost 4 bases, and 9 bases lay in between. In germline, CDR1 is SGHTS, CDR2 YDEGEE. CDR3 DNA: TGTGCCAGCAGCTTAGCAGGGGCAGAGACCCAGTACTTC. Protein sequence: CASSLAGAETQYF.

This chain connects TRBV4-3 to TRBJ2-5, with 9 bases lining up with TRBD2. With 4 bases clipped from V and 3 bases from J, the junction kept 12 bases outside the gene matches. In germline, CDR1 is LGHNA, CDR2 YSLEER. This CDR3 contains 17 residues. CDR3 residues: CASSPAGGGAPEETQYF. CDR3 coding DNA: TGCGCCAGCAGCCCAGCGGGCGGGGGGGCGCCTGAAGAGACCCAGTACTTC.

The chain combines TRBV5-6 with TRBJ2-7; D is ambiguous. Trimming cost V 4 bases and J 2 bases, with 13 bases left between them. The CDR3 runs 14 residues. The germline CDR1 and CDR2 sequences are SGHDT and YYEEEE. The CDR3 region has the DNA TGTGCCAGCAGCCGTCGAATTAGAACCTACGAGCAGTACTTC. Protein: CASSRRIRTYEQYF.

CDR3 in DNA: TGTGCCAGCAGCACCGTGACAGGGAGAGCTGAAGCTTTCTTT. This gives the protein CASSTVTGRAEAFF. The gene calls are TRBV7-7 and TRBJ1-1; 7 nucleotides agree with TRBD1. This CDR3 is built from 14 residues. Germline CDR1 and CDR2: SSHAT and FNYEAQ (reference sequence). Trimming at V came to 5 bases and at J to 6 bases, leaving 9 bases not matched to a gene.

The count of this clone is one. This sequence joins TRBV7-9 and TRBJ1-1; D is uncertain. CDR1 SEHNR and CDR2 FQNEAQ come from the germline V gene (reference sequence). This CDR3 contains 15 residues. The germline V and J ends were trimmed by 2 bases and 1 base, with 11 bases remaining between them. This CDR3 is CASSLNPEENTEAFF. CDR3 coding DNA: TGTGCCAGCAGCTTAAACCCTGAGGAGAACACTGAAGCTTTCTTT.

V and J are TRBV4-3 and TRBJ1-2, with TRBD1 matching over 8 bases. The CDR3 covers 14 residues. The germline V gene has CDR1 LGHNA and CDR2 YSLEER. V was clipped by 7 bases and J by 0 bases; unmatched bases: 4. As DNA, the CDR3 is TGCGCCAGCAAGGGACAGGAAGCTAACTATGGCTACACCTTC. It codes for CASKGQEANYGYTF.

This CDR3 reads CASSQAYRRQQRRNGYTF. CDR3 in DNA: TGCGCCAGCAGCCAAGCATACCGGAGGCAACAACGGAGGAATGGCTACACCTTC. The chain uses TRBV4-3 and TRBJ1-2; D is unresolved. Trimming cost V 1 base and J 6 bases, with 24 bases left between them. This CDR3 contains 18 residues. CDR1 is LGHNA and CDR2 is YSLEER in the germline V gene.

The chain couples TRBV6-5 to TRBJ1-3; tentatively, D is TRBD1 (6 bases). CDR1 is MNHEY and CDR2 is SVGAGI in the germline V gene. CDR3 size: 16 residues. V lost 4 bases and J 0 bases, leaving 13 bases between the germline ends. The CDR3 sequence is CASSSNEGHSGNTIYF. The CDR3 nucleotides read TGTGCCAGCAGTTCGAATGAGGGACACTCTGGAAACACCATATATTTT.

The chain combines TRBV25-1 with TRBJ1-1; TRBD1 is a possible D gene (5 bases). Germline V gene data show CDR1 as MGHDK and CDR2 as SYGVNS. The CDR3 spans 14 residues. Trimming cost V 1 base and J 4 bases, with 10 bases left between them. In nucleotides, the CDR3 is TGTGCCAGCAGTGAATCCGGCGGGACCACTGAAGCTTTCTTT. Translated: CASSESGGTTEAFF.

The V call is TRBV5-4, the J call TRBJ2-1; 7 nucleotides align to TRBD2. Germline-derived CDR1 and CDR2 are SGHNT and YYREEE (reference sequence). The J segment lost 2 bases and the V segment lost 6 bases, leaving 8 bases of the junction unmatched. CDR3 size: 15 residues. For the CDR3, the DNA is TGTGCCAGCACAAGCGGGGCGGGGCCCTACAATGAGCAGTTCTTC. It encodes CASTSGAGPYNEQFF.

The rearrangement uses TRBV11-3 and TRBJ2-3; D ambiguous. This CDR3 is 12 amino acids long. Between the trimmed V and J ends, which lost 3 bases and 3 bases, there was a span of 4 bases. CDR1 is SGHNT, CDR2 YENEEA, per germline. CDR3 residues: CASSFKTDTQYF. For the CDR3, the DNA is TGTGCCAGCAGCTTCAAAACAGATACGCAGTATTTT.

The chain recombines TRBV5-4 with TRBJ2-3; no clear D. CDR1 and CDR2 from the germline V gene are SGHNT and YYREEE (reference sequence). V was clipped by 3 bases and J by 6 bases, with 11 bases between them. This CDR3 is built from 13 residues. CDR3 sequence: CASSSSGPDTQYF. The CDR3 DNA follows: TGTGCCAGCAGCTCCTCTGGCCCTGATACGCAGTATTTT. Filled out from reference TRBV5-4 and TRBJ2-3, the complete variable domain reads ETGVTQSPTHLIKTRGQQVTLRCSSQSGHNTVSWYQQALGQGPQFIFQYYREEENGRGNFPPRFSGLQFPNYSSELNVNALELDDSALYLCASSSSGPDTQYFGPGTRLTVL.

This clone was detected only a few times. The chain links TRBV6-5 to TRBJ2-6, with 7 nucleotides matching TRBD1. CDR1 is MNHEY and CDR2 is SVGAGI in the germline V gene. V shed 2 bases and J 2 bases; nucleotides not matched to a gene: 3. This CDR3 is built from 16 residues. The CDR3 region is CASSYVGQAGANVLTF. CDR3 in DNA: TGTGCCAGCAGTTACGTTGGACAGGCTGGGGCCAACGTCCTGACTTTC.

The chain links TRBV29-1 to TRBJ1-2; 9 nucleotides line up with TRBD1. V lost 5 bases, J lost 5 bases, and 12 bases stayed unmatched. Looked up from germline, CDR1 is SQVTM and CDR2 is ANQGSEA. The CDR3 has 15 residues. The CDR3 bases are TGCAGCGTTCAAACAGGGGGCGCAGGGAATTATGGCTACACCTTC. It codes for CSVQTGGAGNYGYTF.

This chain uses TRBV19 with TRBJ1-1; D unclear. The CDR3 is made up of 14 amino acids. Between the trimmed V and J ends, which lost 3 bases and 5 bases, there was a span of 13 bases. Germline-derived CDR1 and CDR2 are LNHDA and SQIVND (reference sequence). The DNA of the CDR3 is TGTGCCAGTAGTATTGGAGGGTGGGTAACTGAAGCTTTCTTT. Protein product: CASSIGGWVTEAFF.

This chain links TRBV4-1 with TRBJ1-2; the D gene is possibly TRBD1 (6 bases). Germline V gene sequence: CDR1 MGHRA, CDR2 YSYEKL. The CDR3 has 11 amino acids. Trimming removed 6 bases from V and 7 bases from J, with 9 bases in between. In nucleotides, the CDR3 is TGCGCCAGCAGAGGGGGGGGTGGCTACACCTTC. Translating gives CASRGGGGYTF.

This chain uses TRBV6-1 with TRBJ1-4; a possible D gene is TRBD1 (5 bases). Deletions cut 4 bases from V and 5 bases from J, with 17 bases between. Germline loops: CDR1 MNHNS, CDR2 SASEGT. The length of the CDR3 is 16 residues. CDR3 in amino acids: CASSAGGQTANEKLFF. As DNA, the CDR3 is TGTGCCAGCAGTGCTGGAGGGCAGACAGCAAATGAAAAACTGTTTTTT.